The 12 T cell receptor beta chains below all came from one sample that was sequenced in a study of technical replicates of blood from a handful of donors. The protocol was immunoSEQ multiplex PCR, while the TCRdb copy is restricted to in-frame clones and leaves out a portion. This table holds approximately 75,000 clones, approximately 97% found once. Sequenced sample: T cells isolated from PBMCs. The receptors were sampled from a human donor in good health.

In this sample, this clone turned up once. CDR3 DNA: TGTGCCAGTAGTACGCGGGGGGATTGGGTTGGGGCCAACGTCCTGACTTTC. As protein: CASSTRGDWVGANVLTF. The gene calls are TRBV19 and TRBJ2-6, with 8 bases aligning to TRBD2. This CDR3 has 17 residues. In germline, CDR1 is LNHDA, CDR2 SQIVND (reference sequence). J lost 3 bases, V lost 4 bases, and 8 bases had no gene match.

The V and J genes are TRBV7-3 and TRBJ2-1, with 8 bases aligning to TRBD2. The CDR3 totals 17 residues. CDR1 is SGHTA and CDR2 is FQGTGA in the germline V gene. V lost 0 bases and J lost 4; bases outside the gene matches: 8. CDR3 bases: TGTGCCAGCAGCTTAACCCCCGTAGCGGGATCTTACAATGAGCAGTTCTTC. Amino acid sequence: CASSLTPVAGSYNEQFF.

The chain recombines TRBV2 with TRBJ1-5; TRBD1 matches at 7 bases. V was pared by 6 bases and J by 6 bases, with 11 bases of the junction left unmatched. The germline V gene has CDR1 SNHLY and CDR2 FYNNEI. There are 15 residues in the CDR3. CDR3: CASRDLTGMSQPQHF. For the CDR3, the DNA is TGTGCCAGCAGAGATTTGACAGGGATGAGTCAGCCCCAGCATTTT.

This clone was recorded only once. This chain joins TRBV11-3 and TRBJ1-1; no firm D call. V was pared by 5 bases and J by 3 bases, with 7 bases between. The CDR3 has 12 residues. CDR1 is SGHNT, CDR2 YENEEA, per germline. The CDR3 here is CASSLTDTEAFF. CDR3 DNA: TGTGCCAGCAGCCTTACGGACACTGAAGCTTTCTTT.

The V gene is TRBV19, the J gene TRBJ1-2; TRBD1 matches 9 bases. The CDR3 runs to 15 residues. Losses at the gene ends were 3 bases for V and 12 bases for J; bases not matched to a gene: 14. From germline, CDR1 is LNHDA and CDR2 SQIVND (reference sequence). In DNA form, the CDR3 reads TGTGCCAGTAGTATTCTGTGGGGACAGGGACCTTCTCACACCTTC. As protein: CASSILWGQGPSHTF.

This chain connects TRBV5-6 to TRBJ2-3; 8 bases align to TRBD2. Germline V gene sequence: CDR1 SGHDT, CDR2 YYEEEE. The V gene end was trimmed by 0 bases and the J gene end by 9 bases; junction bases not matched to a gene: 15. The CDR3 sequence is 17 residues long. The CDR3: CASSLVPGLGSIGTQYF. The CDR3 DNA reads TGTGCCAGCAGCTTGGTGCCGGGACTAGGTTCAATTGGCACGCAGTATTTT.

CDR3 DNA sequence: TGCGCCAGCAGCGTGAACGGGGGAGGGTCGGAGACCCAGTACTTC. This translates into CASSVNGGGSETQYF. The chain uses TRBV5-1 and TRBJ2-5; the match to TRBD2 covers 7 bases. Unmatched junction bases numbered 11, after V lost 4 bases and J lost 5 bases. The CDR3 extends over 15 amino acids. Germline CDR1 and CDR2: SGHRS and YFSETQ.

This sequence joins TRBV2 and TRBJ2-5; 8 bases match TRBD2. The length of the CDR3 is 14 residues. Per germline, CDR1 SNHLY and CDR2 FYNNEI. V was clipped by 8 bases and J by 9 bases; unmatched bases: 14. CDR3 sequence reads: CASGRELAVEAQYF. Written as DNA, the CDR3 is TGTGCCAGCGGAAGAGAACTAGCGGTCGAGGCCCAGTACTTC.

J is TRBJ2-7 and V is TRBV11-2; TRBD1 matches 8 bases. The J segment lost 3 bases and the V segment lost 1 base, leaving 2 bases of the junction unmatched. The germline V gene encodes CDR1 SGHAT and CDR2 FQNNGV. The CDR3 extends over 14 amino acids. The CDR3 protein is CASSLGTGFYEQYF. The CDR3 region has the DNA TGTGCCAGCAGCTTAGGGACAGGGTTCTACGAGCAGTACTTC. The complete variable domain, with remaining parts taken from reference TRBV11-2 and TRBJ2-7, reads EAGVAQSPRYKIIEKRQSVAFWCNPISGHATLYWYQQILGQGPKLLIQFQNNGVVDDSQLPKDRFSAERLKGVDSTLKIQPAKLEDSAVYLCASSLGTGFYEQYFGPGTRLTVT.

The chain employs TRBV21-1 and TRBJ1-1. TRBV21-1 is a listed pseudogene. This CDR3 is built from 15 residues. CDR3 residues: CASSKVSLGGTEAFF. The CDR3 nucleotides are TGTGCCAGCAGCAAAGTGAGTTTGGGGGGAACTGAAGCTTTCTTT.

The chain is built from TRBV4-2 and TRBJ1-1; D is unclear. The CDR3 is 14 amino acids. The V end was cut by 6 bases, the J end by 7 bases, with 18 bases between. Per germline, CDR1 LGHNA and CDR2 YNFKEQ. The CDR3, as DNA: TGTGCCAGCAGACTAGGTCAGGCAGACGGTGAAGCTTTCTTT. Translating it yields CASRLGQADGEAFF.

The chain couples TRBV9 to TRBJ1-2, with D maybe TRBD1 (6 bases). Germline values: CDR1 SGDLS, CDR2 YYNGEE. Trimming pared 0 bases from V and 3 bases from J, leaving 12 bases between. CDR3 length: 15 residues. CDR3 in DNA: TGTGCCAGCAGCGTAGGATTGGCAGGGGACTATGGCTACACCTTC. It translates to CASSVGLAGDYGYTF.